Listed below are T cell receptor beta chains from one sample, sequenced in a study of beta chain features in type 1 diabetes. TCRdb keeps only in-frame clones here, not all; method: immunoSEQ multiplex PCR. The data contain 350,000 to 450,000 clones, about 15% of them singletons. Sequencing input: naive CD4+ T cells from blood. The receptors derive from a man aged 25-45 years in good health. Both conserved end residues are part of each CDR3. The order of the fields is clone size, J gene, D gene, CDR3 length, V gene, CDR3 protein, CDR3 DNA. The D gene is left open where the match is weak. Only part of the rows carry a size: once, few, many, or a class if the clone is expanded.

>few|TRBJ2-7|TRBD1|13|TRBV29-1
CSVKRQGAYEQYF
TGCAGCGTTAAAAGGCAGGGGGCTTACGAGCAGTACTTC
>few|TRBJ2-1|TRBD1|14|TRBV9
CASSVARTGRRQFF
TGTGCCAGCAGCGTAGCAAGGACAGGAAGGAGGCAGTTCTTC
>few|TRBJ2-2|NA|15|TRBV5-1
CASSLAGKFPGELFF
TGCGCCAGCAGCTTGGCCGGGAAGTTCCCCGGGGAGCTGTTTTTT
>NA|TRBJ1-2|TRBD1|16|TRBV9
CASSVVGTGVNYGYTF
TGTGCCAGCAGCGTAGTAGGGACAGGAGTTAACTATGGCTACACCTTC
>many|TRBJ2-5|NA|10|TRBV23-1
CASSLWSQYF
TGCGCCAGCAGCCTATGGTCCCAGTACTTC
>few|TRBJ2-7|NA|13|TRBV5-1
CARAPDGFYEQYF
TGCGCCAGGGCCCCTGACGGATTCTACGAGCAGTACTTC
>few|TRBJ1-2|NA|13|TRBV6-6
CASSFGQPYGYTF
TGTGCCAGCAGCTTTGGACAGCCCTATGGCTACACCTTC
>NA|TRBJ1-2|NA|17|TRBV7-2
CASSLEGRQALGYGYTF
TGTGCCAGCAGCTTAGAAGGGCGCCAGGCCCTCGGCTATGGCTACACCTTC
>NA|TRBJ1-2|TRBD1|16|TRBV7-9
CASTAPNRGLNYGYTF
TGTGCCAGCACCGCCCCAAACAGGGGGCTGAACTATGGCTACACCTTC
>few|TRBJ2-1|NA|12|TRBV29-1
CSVETSSTRQFF
TGCAGCGTTGAGACTTCGAGCACCCGGCAGTTCTTC